These 12 T cell receptor beta chains originate from one sample sequenced in a study of shared clonotypes between healthy human individuals. TCRdb keeps only in-frame clones here, not all; method: immunoSEQ multiplex PCR. The data contain a few million clones, about 92% of them singletons. Specimen: naive CD4+ T cells sorted from blood. Subset: CD45RA+ positively selected. Every receptor here comes from a man aged 18 to 30 in good health.

The chain has TRBV18 and TRBJ2-5, with D unresolved. Looked up from germline, CDR1 is KGHSH and CDR2 is LQKENI. V was clipped by 0 bases and J by 4 bases, with 9 bases between them. CDR3 size: 14 residues. CDR3 in DNA: TGTGCCAGCTCACCACCGAATACTGTAGAGACCCAGTACTTC. Amino acids: CASSPPNTVETQYF.

This chain joins TRBV12-5 and TRBJ1-4; 10 positions match TRBD1. The CDR3 is made up of 16 amino acids. V dropped 5 bases and J dropped 6; count of bases not matched to a gene: 9. CDR1 is LGHNT and CDR2 is FRNRAP in the germline V gene. The CDR3: CASGVSSGTGDEKLFF. In DNA, the CDR3 is TGTGCTAGTGGTGTTTCTAGTGGGACAGGGGATGAAAAACTGTTTTTT.

This clone was detected only once. The chain is built from TRBV5-8 and TRBJ1-4, with D uncertain. CDR3 length: 13 residues. Per the germline V gene, CDR1 is SGHTS and CDR2 is YDEGEE. The ends were cut back, 4 bases at V and 5 bases at J, with 9 bases in the middle. The CDR3 spells CASSPRSNEKLFF. The CDR3 DNA follows: TGTGCCAGCAGCCCCCGCTCGAATGAAAAACTGTTTTTT.

This chain connects TRBV2 to TRBJ1-3; possibly TRBD1 for D (5 bases). In germline, CDR1 is SNHLY, CDR2 FYNNEI. The germline V and J ends were trimmed by 5 bases and 4 bases, with 12 bases remaining between them. CDR3 length: 14 residues. CDR3: CASSLGAGGNTIYF. Here the CDR3 DNA reads TGTGCCAGCAGTCTCGGGGCCGGAGGAAACACCATATATTTT.

The rearrangement uses TRBV7-8 and TRBJ2-7, with D perhaps being TRBD1 or TRBD2 (6 bases each). The CDR3 covers 17 residues. Trimming removed 8 bases from V and 3 bases from J, with 26 bases in between. Germline V gene lookup returns CDR1 SGHVS and CDR2 FQNEAQ. Here the CDR3 DNA reads TGTGCCAGCGCCAAGGGGGGCGGCCTTATTTCGGGCTACGAGCAGTACTTC. Its protein is CASAKGGGLISGYEQYF.

The J gene is TRBJ2-3, the V gene TRBV6-1; 9 positions agree with TRBD2. CDR3 length equals 18 residues. Per the germline V gene, CDR1 is MNHNS and CDR2 is SASEGT. J lost 4 bases, V lost 3 bases, and 14 bases had no gene match. CDR3 DNA sequence: TGTGCCAGCAGTGAGGGAGCGGGGGGCTTTCAAAGACCAGATACGCAGTATTTT. It codes for CASSEGAGGFQRPDTQYF.

The rearrangement links TRBV6-1 to TRBJ1-2; D is undetermined. CDR1 and CDR2 (germline): MNHNS, SASEGT. This CDR3 contains 14 residues. V lost 6 bases, J lost 7 bases, and 18 bases lay in between. The CDR3 spells CASSFRAPGIGYTF. CDR3 DNA: TGTGCCAGCAGCTTTCGAGCGCCCGGGATTGGCTACACCTTC.

This chain uses TRBV12-5 with TRBJ1-2; D remains ambiguous. Trimming pared 0 bases from V and 0 bases from J, leaving 11 bases between. The CDR3 sequence is 16 residues long. The germline V gene encodes CDR1 LGHNT and CDR2 FRNRAP. The DNA of the CDR3 is TGTGCTAGTGGTTTGGTACTGGACCGAACTAACTATGGCTACACCTTC. Its translation: CASGLVLDRTNYGYTF.

V is TRBV9 and J is TRBJ1-4; 7 nucleotides agree with TRBD1. Germline lookup yields CDR1 SGDLS and CDR2 YYNGEE. The trim removed 7 bases at V and 7 bases at J, leaving 10 bases unmatched. This CDR3 region has 14 residues. The CDR3 sequence is CASDRVGAGEKLFF. Here the CDR3 DNA reads TGTGCCAGCGACAGGGTGGGAGCCGGTGAAAAACTGTTTTTT.

The CDR3: CASSLGTGFEAFF. The CDR3 DNA sequence: TGCGCCAGCAGCTTGGGGACAGGATTTGAAGCTTTCTTT. The chain links TRBV5-1 to TRBJ1-1; 7 nucleotides match TRBD1. Germline CDR1 and CDR2: SGHRS and YFSETQ. This CDR3 spans 13 amino acids. With 0 bases clipped from V and 7 bases from J, the junction kept 3 bases outside the gene matches. Complete variable domain (other parts from reference TRBV5-1 and TRBJ1-1): KAGVTQTPRYLIKTRGQQVTLSCSPISGHRSVSWYQQTPGQGLQFLFEYFSETQRNKGNFPGRFSGRQFSNSRSEMNVSTLELGDSALYLCASSLGTGFEAFFGQGTRLTVV.

The genes are TRBV28 and TRBJ1-4, with D tentatively TRBD1 (5 bases). The length of the CDR3 is 16 residues. Germline V gene sequence: CDR1 MDHEN, CDR2 SYDVKM. The ends were cut back, 5 bases at V and 0 bases at J, with 13 bases in the middle. In DNA, the CDR3 is TGTGCCAGCAGTGGGGGGTTGGGGGCAACTAATGAAAAACTGTTTTTT. This codes for CASSGGLGATNEKLFF. The entire variable domain, with the rest obtained from reference TRBV28 and TRBJ1-4, is as follows: DVKVTQSSRYLVKRTGEKVFLECVQDMDHENMFWYRQDPGLGLRLIYFSYDVKMKEKGDIPEGYSVSREKKERFSLILESASTNQTSMYLCASSGGLGATNEKLFFGSGTQLSVL.

This clone has a single count. J is TRBJ2-7 and V is TRBV4-1; D is possibly TRBD2 (6 bases). With 1 base removed from V and 0 bases from J, the gap between germline ends came to 10 bases. CDR1 is MGHRA and CDR2 is YSYEKL in the germline V gene. CDR3 length: 15 amino acids. CDR3 nucleotides: TGCGCCAGCAGCCAAGCGGGAGTTAGCTCCTACGAGCAGTACTTC. It codes for CASSQAGVSSYEQYF.